This TCR beta chain was identified during a study of long-term antiretroviral therapy in people with HIV (dated by TCRdb to between 2022 and 2023). At the level of the whole study: The earliest samples were collected about a decade before the 2015 WHO recommendation for immediate ART, when ART was typically delayed until CD4 counts fell. Whether ART initiation and durable HIV suppression were associated with changes in peripheral blood TRB repertoire composition and diversity was tested in a retrospective serial study. From some 30 adults with confirmed HIV infection, the cohort provided 150 to 200 cryopreserved PBMC samples, gathered serially across a mean of around six years (range 1-12). Among the 30 to 35 participants with HIV, fewer than twelve were female. No cross-contamination during QIAcube processing was seen in test extractions of a monoclonal T-cell line run alongside approximately 36 polyclonal samples.

On the study overall, not on this receptor specifically: Because pre-ART samples had limited cell numbers, unsorted PBMC were profiled rather than sorted CD4+ and CD8+ T cells. Expanded TRB clones identified before ART initiation dominated the repertoire across all time points, though the dominance fluctuated and decreased in many PLHIV after ART. A significant increase in TRB diversity was found to be associated with ART initiation, although TRB diversity was observed to remain significantly below that of transplant donor controls even after long-term ART. Compared with controls, HIV repertoires had narrower CDR3 length ranges, and the network structure pointed to an antigen-experienced repertoire that shifted only slightly toward naive after ART. No data were available on ART adherence, viral resistance or therapy changes, limiting inferences about post-ART repertoire changes. Because PBMC availability was limited, only the TCR beta chain was sequenced, with no alpha chain pairing. Samples dated from the mid-2000s to the late 2010s, and the ART regimens used may be less effective than current ones.

Comment on this clone: The antigen it recognizes is unknown. No per-base quality is available; no much larger clone lies one base away.

The immunoSEQ hsTCRB v3.0 assay was used at survey level resolution for TRB variable region sequencing. TRB sequencing targeted a depth of 40,000-50,000 T-cell genomes per sample. An Illumina MiSeq with a v3 150-cycle kit was used to sequence the pooled TRB libraries. In the paper's pipeline: Repertoire analysis was performed in R inside a reproducible Nextflow workflow that covered QC, data transformation and analysis. LymphoSeq2, an R package for exploring AIRR-Seq data, was used to implement custom analyses. A few samples that produced fewer than 5000 total TRB sequences were removed, so about 200 HIV repertoires were analyzed. Among the roughly 190 retained HIV repertoires, some 60 were collected before ART initiation and 120 to 140 after ART initiation. Repertoires were downsampled to 5000 TRB nucleotide sequences, with summary statistics averaged over 100 downsampling iterations. TRB sequences were retained for analysis only if CDR3 regions of at least seven amino acids were present. Diversity was measured with a Shannon entropy-derived clonality score and the Gini coefficient. Repertoire networks linked the top 5000 CDR3 amino acid sequences whenever two sequences differed by an edit distance of one. For TRB CDR3 amino acid sequences, antigen specificity groups and MHC restriction were predicted with GLIPH2. To flag known CMV, EBV, HIV or tissue antigen associations, CDR3 amino acid sequences were matched against VDJdb and McPAS-TCR. Pre-ART, post-ART and control groups were compared with Wilcoxon signed-rank tests and Holm-Bonferroni correction. TCRdb's version of the immuneACCESS table is confined to in-frame rearrangements and falls short of the full clone set. An unresolved V gene accounts for under half of the shortfall where checked; the remainder is of unknown origin. The DNA was the basis for D and trimming; V, J and clone size are from that table. The sample table holds over 20,000 clones, of which 70% to 90% were seen once. The ten largest clonotypes hold 12% of the sample.

V lost 4 bases and J lost 5 bases; the stretch between them is 19 bases long. For CDR1 and CDR2, the germline V gene lists SGHDT and YYEEEE. From cysteine to phenylalanine, the CDR3 is 15 amino acids long. Only the CDR3 DNA is retained, 45 bases long and in frame from the first base. To be included, a participant needed at least one PBMC sample from before ART initiation plus at least two post-ART samples. Treatment was received in the United States of America by all participants with HIV. Cryopreserved samples of about 0.95-10 million PBMC were thawed and washed before DNA extraction. At the time of the earliest PBMC sample, participants with HIV were aged between about 23 and 55 years. PBMC samples from each participant spanned 1-4 timepoints before ART initiation and 2-8 timepoints after ART initiation, with a median of 7 samples. Serial HIV viral load, CD4+ T-cell count, ART history and demographic data were obtained for every participant. Genomic DNA was extracted from unsorted PBMC with a Qiagen kit on a QIAcube, processed in batches of 12 samples.

The sequences come from unsorted PBMCs, collected 1.6 years after starting antiretroviral therapy. Recombination linked TRBV5-6 to TRBJ2-7; confidence is insufficient to name the D gene. The clonotype originates from a man aged 35-49 years with HIV. The sequenced DNA is TGTGCCAGCAGCGACCTACGGACGGCCGGGCACGAGCAGTACTTC. Its translation is CASSDLRTAGHEQYF. With the rest looked up from the reference TRBV5-6 and TRBJ2-7 genes rather than sequenced, the full variable domain is DAGVTQSPTHLIKTRGQQVTLRCSPKSGHDTVSWYQQALGQGPQFIFQYYEEEERQRGNFPDRFSGHQFPNYSSELNVNALLLGDSALYLCASSDLRTAGHEQYFGPGTRLTVT.